This T cell receptor (beta chain) was obtained from a study of T cell repertoires and HLA-DP antigens. Overall study: One alloantigen had ten groove amino acid differences from self, the other one.

This clone was recorded once. Its antigen is not known. This CDR3 spans 14 amino acids. J was trimmed by 7 bases and V by 5 bases; bases with no gene match: 10. Germline V gives CDR1 LNHDA, CDR2 SQIVND (reference sequence). The primer mix covered 54 TRBV segments and 13 TRBJ segments. Clones were read by immunoSEQ multiplex PCR, and TCRdb kept only the in-frame ones, dropping some. The top ten clones hold about 1.7% of a sample with approximately 89,000 clones, approximately 86% of them seen once. The chain joins TRBV19 to TRBJ1-2; TRBD1 aligns across 7 bases. Sequencing was carried out using CD4+ T cells from PBMCs. This TCR came from a man aged 50-60 years in good health and CMV-seronegative. The CDR3 here is CASSPLTGSRGYTF. The CDR3 region has the DNA TGTGCCAGTAGTCCCTTGACAGGGAGCCGTGGCTACACCTTC.